The sequence of this TCR beta chain was determined in a study of cytomegalovirus exposure and HLA in healthy donors. Germline-derived CDR1 and CDR2 are LNHDA and SQIVND (reference sequence). V was cut by 8 bases and J by 4 bases, with 12 bases left in between. CDR3 length equals 12 residues. Whole-study results and caveats: The study labeled 170 or so TCR beta chains cytomegalovirus-associated. Analysis performed later showed TCR beta chains linked to HLA being more clonally expanded than equally common others. Earlier findings revealed that most TCR beta V segments proved productive either about 87% or about 30% of the time.

PCR primers comprised 60 Vbeta and 13 Jbeta primers. Method: immunoSEQ multiplex PCR; TCRdb's copy keeps in-frame clones and lacks some. The data contain about 240,000 clones, 70% to 90% of them singletons. With regard to this clone: Antigen specificity is unknown.

Sequencing was done on a sample of PBMCs. This TCR derives from a woman aged 55-69 years in good health and CMV-seropositive. The genes are TRBV19 and TRBJ2-7; D remains unclear. CDR3 residues: CASADEQYEQYF. Written as DNA, the CDR3 is TGTGCCAGTGCAGACGAACAGTACGAGCAGTACTTC.